A single sample gave rise to the 26 T cell receptor beta chains below, sequenced in a study of blood T cell repertoires in COVID-19 (dated by TCRdb to the early 2020s). Libraries were prepared through the immunoSEQ multiplex PCR assay. TCRdb obtained this table from immuneACCESS and retained in-frame rearrangements with V and J assigned. These tables miss some clones; where compared with another copy, unresolved V genes account for less than half of the shortfall, and the remainder is unexplained. The sample includes around 110,000 clones, with around nine tenths observed a single time. Less than 1.5% of the sample comes from the top ten. Input material: peripheral blood. Receptors originate from a woman aged 30 to 39 with acute or convalescent COVID-19.

V is TRBV6-2 or TRBV6-3 and J is TRBJ2-3; D possibly corresponds to TRBD2 (5 bases). Trimming took off 5 bases at V and 2 bases at J, with 11 bases between the two ends. CDR3 length: 14 amino acids. Germline V gene lookup returns CDR1 MNHEY and CDR2 SVGEGT. CDR3 in amino acids: CASSLRRDTDTQYF. In DNA form, the CDR3 reads TGTGCCAGCAGTCTCCGACGGGACACAGATACGCAGTATTTT.

The V and J genes are TRBV5-4 and TRBJ2-1, with D unclear. The germline V gene has CDR1 SGHNT and CDR2 YYREEE (reference sequence). V lost 0 bases and J lost 0, with 10 bases in between. This CDR3 has 16 residues. The CDR3, as DNA: TGTGCCAGCAGCTTGGACGTCCTTAGCTCCTACAATGAGCAGTTCTTC. Translated, it gives CASSLDVLSSYNEQFF.

The J gene is TRBJ2-7, the V gene TRBV24-1; 8 nucleotides agree with TRBD1. Germline CDR1 KGHDR, CDR2 SFDVKD. Trimming removed 3 bases from V and 8 bases from J; junction bases left unmatched: 5. This CDR3 spans 13 amino acids. CDR3 region: CATSDGRGQKQYF. The CDR3 DNA follows: TGTGCCACCAGTGATGGCAGGGGGCAGAAGCAGTACTTC.

The V gene is TRBV12-3 or TRBV12-4, the J gene TRBJ1-1; possible D gene TRBD1, 6 bases. Trimming removed 6 bases from V and 8 bases from J, with 10 bases in between. CDR3 length: 11 residues. CDR3: CASRDRTEAFF. The CDR3 coding sequence is TGTGCCAGCAGAGACAGGACCGAAGCTTTCTTT.

The chain is built from TRBV4-2 and TRBJ2-1; 8 bases are a match to TRBD2. The V gene end was trimmed by 0 bases and the J gene end by 12 bases; junction bases not matched to a gene: 4. Per germline, CDR1 LGHNA and CDR2 YNFKEQ. The CDR3 is 13 amino acids. The CDR3 loop is CASSQELAGGQFF. The CDR3 nucleotides read TGTGCCAGCAGCCAAGAATTGGCGGGGGGGCAGTTCTTC.

This chain links TRBV27 with TRBJ2-3; possibly TRBD2 for D (6 bases). V was shortened by 0 bases and J by 2 bases, with 12 bases between the two germline ends. CDR3 length: 16 amino acids. Germline V lookup: CDR1 MNHEY, CDR2 SMNVEV (reference sequence). The CDR3 DNA reads TGTGCCAGCAGTTTATCGACTTGGGACTTCACAGATACGCAGTATTTT. Translated, it gives CASSLSTWDFTDTQYF.

This chain links TRBV14 with TRBJ2-2; 10 nucleotides line up with TRBD1. Germline V CDR1 and CDR2: SGHDN, FVKESK. CDR3 size: 15 residues. The V segment lost 5 bases and the J segment 6 bases; nucleotides outside the gene matches: 6. CDR3 residues: CASSARQGASGELFF. The CDR3 DNA reads TGTGCCAGCAGCGCTCGACAGGGGGCGTCCGGGGAGCTGTTTTTT.

V usage is TRBV5-4 and J usage is TRBJ2-3; TRBD2 matches at 8 bases. V was clipped by 0 bases and J by 4 bases; unmatched bases: 7. The CDR3 is 16 amino acids. Per the germline V gene, CDR1 is SGHNT and CDR2 is YYREEE (reference sequence). In nucleotides, the CDR3 is TGTGCCAGCAGCTTGGAGGGCGGGAGGTCGGCAGATACGCAGTATTTT. Encoded protein: CASSLEGGRSADTQYF.

The sample holds one count of this clone. This rearrangement joins TRBV3-1 (or the pseudogene TRBV3-2) to TRBJ1-1; D is perhaps TRBD1 (6 bases). This CDR3 comprises 15 residues. With 4 bases removed from V and 12 bases from J, the gap between germline ends came to 24 bases. From germline, CDR1 is LGHDT and CDR2 YNNKEL (reference sequence). Here the CDR3 reads CASSLQVGRGWRTFF. In DNA form, the CDR3 reads TGTGCCAGCAGCCTTCAAGTGGGCAGGGGATGGAGAACTTTCTTT.

The V and J genes are TRBV27 and TRBJ2-2; TRBD2 matches 8 bases. J gave up 4 bases and V 5 bases, and 12 bases lay outside the gene matches. Looked up from germline, CDR1 is MNHEY and CDR2 is SMNVEV (reference sequence). The CDR3 consists of 17 residues. CDR3 nucleotide sequence: TGTGCCAGCAGTCCGCTAGGGCCTAGCGGGCTCACCGGGGAGCTGTTTTTT. Translated, it gives CASSPLGPSGLTGELFF.

The chain is built from TRBV9 and TRBJ2-1; the D is unclear. CDR1 and CDR2 (germline): SGDLS, YYNGEE. The CDR3 is made up of 16 amino acids. V was pared by 0 bases and J by 2 bases, with 12 bases between. The DNA of the CDR3 is TGTGCCAGCAGCGTAGGTGGAGCGAATCCCTACAATGAGCAGTTCTTC. It yields the protein CASSVGGANPYNEQFF.

The chain employs TRBV21-1 and TRBJ1-6; TRBD1 was called by the table and not checked on the DNA. TRBV21-1 is tagged as a pseudogene. The CDR3 has 16 amino acids. The CDR3 nucleotides are TGTGCCAGCAGCAAAAGGGGACAGAGTTATAATTCACCCCTCCACTTT. Protein: CASSKRGQSYNSPLHF.

V usage is TRBV10-3 and J usage is TRBJ2-1, with 9 bases aligning to TRBD2. The CDR3 loop spans 13 amino acids. The germline V gene has CDR1 ENHRY and CDR2 SYGVKD. V trimming: 10 bases; J trimming: 12 bases; junction bases outside the gene matches: 13. The CDR3 loop reads CATKREALAGQFF. The CDR3 DNA sequence: TGTGCCACCAAGCGGGAGGCATTAGCGGGGCAGTTCTTC.

The V gene is TRBV7-9, the J gene TRBJ2-1, with TRBD2 identical over 7 bases. Germline V gene lookup returns CDR1 SEHNR and CDR2 FQNEAQ (reference sequence). Trimming removed 5 bases from V and 6 bases from J; junction bases left unmatched: 10. The CDR3 has 15 residues. The CDR3 nucleotides are TGTGCCAGCAGCCAAAGCGGGACCCAAGGCAATGAGCAGTTCTTC. Translating gives CASSQSGTQGNEQFF.

The gene calls are TRBV28 and TRBJ2-5, with 7 bases that match TRBD1. Germline assignment: CDR1 MDHEN and CDR2 SYDVKM. Trimming cost V 4 bases and J 1 base; bases outside gene matches: 3. CDR3 length: 14 amino acids. CDR3 loop: CASSSPGGQETQYF. The DNA for the CDR3 is TGTGCCAGCAGTTCCCCAGGGGGCCAAGAGACCCAGTACTTC.

V usage is TRBV28 and J usage is TRBJ2-3; 9 nucleotides align to TRBD2. The CDR3 contains 19 residues. CDR1 and CDR2 from the germline V gene are MDHEN and SYDVKM. V trimming: 5 bases; J trimming: 5 bases; junction bases outside the gene matches: 20. CDR3 bases: TGTGCCAGCAGTCCATCCACCGGGACTAGCAAGAGGGTGGGAGATACGCAGTATTTT. It is translated as CASSPSTGTSKRVGDTQYF.

The DNA of the CDR3 is TGTGCCAGTAGTGTGACAGGGGGCAACACTGAAGCTTTCTTT. Amino acid sequence: CASSVTGGNTEAFF. V gene TRBV19 combines with J gene TRBJ1-1; 10 bases match TRBD1. Germline CDR1 is LNHDA and CDR2 is SQIVND (reference sequence). V shed 5 bases and J 2 bases; nucleotides not matched to a gene: 2. The CDR3 has 14 residues.

The chain recombines TRBV4-2 with TRBJ2-2; 9 positions match TRBD2. The CDR3 has 17 residues. Germline V gene data show CDR1 as LGHNA and CDR2 as YNFKEQ. V lost 1 base to trimming and J lost 2 bases; unmatched junction nucleotides: 5. CDR3 sequence: CASSQAPSGINTGELFF. The CDR3 DNA sequence: TGTGCCAGCAGCCAAGCCCCTAGCGGGATAAACACCGGGGAGCTGTTTTTT.

The genes are TRBV14 and TRBJ2-7; 8 bases align to TRBD1. The CDR3 covers 14 residues. Germline trimming cut 4 bases from V and 4 bases from J; bases unmatched to any gene: 6. Germline lookup yields CDR1 SGHDN and CDR2 FVKESK. Here the CDR3 reads CASSLGTGFYEQYF. CDR3 DNA: TGTGCCAGCAGCCTAGGGACAGGATTTTACGAGCAGTACTTC.

This chain uses TRBV7-6 with TRBJ2-1; 7 nucleotides agree with TRBD2. V lost 4 bases to trimming and J lost 3 bases; unmatched junction nucleotides: 9. Germline loops: CDR1 SGHVS, CDR2 FNYEAQ. CDR3 length: 16 amino acids. In nucleotides, the CDR3 is TGTGCCAGCAGCTGGAAAAAGGGACTATTCTACAATGAGCAGTTCTTC. Amino acid sequence: CASSWKKGLFYNEQFF.

The rearrangement joins TRBV29-1 to TRBJ2-5, with 7 bases fitting TRBD2. This CDR3 region has 15 residues. Unmatched junction bases numbered 9, after V lost 1 base and J lost 4 bases. CDR1 and CDR2 from the germline V gene are SQVTM and ANQGSEA. As DNA, the CDR3 is TGCAGCGTTGAAGGTGCGGGAGTGGGGATAGAGACCCAGTACTTC. This sequence encodes CSVEGAGVGIETQYF.

This chain joins TRBV10-1 and TRBJ1-2, with D hard to call. CDR3 length: 13 amino acids. Trimming stripped 4 bases from V and 2 bases from J, with 8 bases between. Germline V gene lookup returns CDR1 WNHNN and CDR2 SYGVQD (reference sequence). This CDR3 is CASSGWRNYGYTF. The CDR3 bases are TGCGCCAGCAGTGGATGGAGGAACTATGGCTACACCTTC.

V usage is TRBV6-2 or TRBV6-3 and J usage is TRBJ2-7, with no clear D. Between the trimmed V and J ends, which lost 1 base and 2 bases, there was a span of 9 bases. Germline CDR1 reads MNHEY; CDR2 reads SVGEGT. The CDR3 totals 14 residues. CDR3 nucleotides: TGTGCCAGCAGTTACTTGACTGATACCTACGAGCAGTACTTC. It encodes CASSYLTDTYEQYF.

The chain carries TRBV2 and TRBJ1-2; 7 bases fit TRBD1. V gave up 5 bases and J gave up 8 bases; unmatched junction bases: 11. The CDR3 covers 14 residues. CDR1 is SNHLY and CDR2 is FYNNEI in the germline V gene. CDR3 protein: CASSTRDSSVGYTF. CDR3 DNA sequence: TGTGCCAGCAGTACCAGGGACAGTAGTGTGGGCTACACCTTC.

The chain uses TRBV27 and TRBJ1-2, with unresolved D. Trimming took 4 bases from V and 6 from J, leaving 15 bases between them. Germline V gene lookup returns CDR1 MNHEY and CDR2 SMNVEV (reference sequence). The CDR3 loop spans 14 amino acids. The CDR3, as DNA: TGTGCCAGCAGTTCCCCGGGTCTCACGGATGGCTACACCTTC. Translating it yields CASSSPGLTDGYTF.

The rearrangement joins TRBV7-2 to TRBJ1-2; D is perhaps TRBD1 (5 bases). The germline CDR1 and CDR2 sequences are SGHTA and FQGNSA. The CDR3 runs 15 residues. The germline V and J ends were trimmed by 0 bases and 4 bases, with 12 bases remaining between them. In DNA, the CDR3 is TGTGCCAGCAGCTTAGCCCCACAGGCGCGCTATGGCTACACCTTC. Translated, it gives CASSLAPQARYGYTF.